A selection of T cell receptor beta chains follows, all from one sample in a study of T cell responses to AZD1222 COVID-19 vaccine. Some clones are missing from TCRdb's copy, which holds only in-frame ones; the method was immunoSEQ multiplex PCR. The repertoire includes some 110,000 clones, roughly 91% of them detected once, and less than 9.5% sits in the top ten. Sequenced here: peripheral blood, sampled 28 days after the second AZD1222 dose. Source of these receptors: an adult who received the AZD1222 COVID-19 vaccine. Each CDR3 is given with its conserved first and last residue. Each record gives: J gene, V gene, D gene, clone size, CDR3 DNA, CDR3 protein. D genes are given only for firm matches. Size is omitted from some rows. Given values are once, few, many or a class for expanded clones.

J: TRBJ1-5; V: TRBV6-2/TRBV6-3; D: TRBD1; size: few; DNA: TGTGCCAGCAGTTACGAGGGGAGACAGGGTCAGCCCCAGCATTTT; CDR3: CASSYEGRQGQPQHF
J: TRBJ2-7; V: TRBV7-8; D: NA; size: NA; DNA: TGTGCCAGCAGCTTAGTGGAGGGGACTCTCCGGCAGTACTTC; CDR3: CASSLVEGTLRQYF
J: TRBJ1-2; V: TRBV7-9; D: NA; size: NA; DNA: TGTGCCAGCAGCTTAGGTCGAGCCTATGGCTACACCTTC; CDR3: CASSLGRAYGYTF
J: TRBJ2-1; V: TRBV11-1; D: TRBD2; size: once; DNA: TGTGCCAGCAGCGAGGGACTAGCTTCCTACAATGAGCAGTTCTTC; CDR3: CASSEGLASYNEQFF
J: TRBJ2-1; V: TRBV30; D: NA; size: NA; DNA: TGTGCCTGGAGTGGGGGGGGCCTGTATGAGCAGTTCTTC; CDR3: CAWSGGGLYEQFF
J: TRBJ1-2; V: TRBV7-9; D: TRBD1; size: NA; DNA: TGTGCCAGCAGCCCGGACAGGGGAGACTATGGCTACACCTTC; CDR3: CASSPDRGDYGYTF
J: TRBJ1-2; V: TRBV4-1; D: NA; size: NA; DNA: TGCGCCAGCAGCCAAGGGGCAGCATTCTATGGCTACACCTTC; CDR3: CASSQGAAFYGYTF
J: TRBJ2-1; V: TRBV15; D: NA; size: few; DNA: TGTGCCACCAGCAGGGTAGTGGGTTCGTACAATGAGCAGTTCTTC; CDR3: CATSRVVGSYNEQFF
J: TRBJ1-5; V: TRBV2; D: NA; size: NA; DNA: TGTGCCAGCAGCGGGGATTATAGCAATCAGCCCCAGCATTTT; CDR3: CASSGDYSNQPQHF
J: TRBJ2-3; V: TRBV7-9; D: TRBD2; size: NA; DNA: TGTGCCAGCAGCTTAGCGTCGGGGGGTTACTACACAGATACGCAGTATTTT; CDR3: CASSLASGGYYTDTQYF
J: TRBJ1-4; V: TRBV4-1; D: NA; size: NA; DNA: TGCGCCAGCAGGCCGGGAGAGAATAATGAAAAACTGTTTTTT; CDR3: CASRPGENNEKLFF
J: TRBJ1-6; V: TRBV19; D: NA; size: NA; DNA: TGTGCCAGTAGTTTTGCGAGCTCCTATAATTCACCCCTCCACTTT; CDR3: CASSFASSYNSPLHF
J: TRBJ2-7; V: TRBV3-1/TRBV3-2; D: TRBD1; size: NA; DNA: TGTGCCAGCAGCCAAGATCTTGTGACAGGGGGCCACGAGCAGTACTTC; CDR3: CASSQDLVTGGHEQYF